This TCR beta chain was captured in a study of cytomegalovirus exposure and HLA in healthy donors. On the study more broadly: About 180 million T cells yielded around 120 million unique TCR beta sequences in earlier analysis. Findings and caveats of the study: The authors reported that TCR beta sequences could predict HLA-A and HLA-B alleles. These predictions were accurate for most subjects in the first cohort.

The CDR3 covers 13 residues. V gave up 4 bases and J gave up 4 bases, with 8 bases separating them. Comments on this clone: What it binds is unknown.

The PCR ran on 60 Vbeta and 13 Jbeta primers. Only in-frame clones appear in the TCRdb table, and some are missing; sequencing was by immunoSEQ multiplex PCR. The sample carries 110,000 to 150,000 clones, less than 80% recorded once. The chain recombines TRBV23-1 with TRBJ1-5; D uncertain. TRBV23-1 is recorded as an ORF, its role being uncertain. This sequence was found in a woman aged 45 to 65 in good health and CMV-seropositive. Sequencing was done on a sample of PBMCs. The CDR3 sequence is CASSPLNNQPQHF. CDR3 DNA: TGCGCCAGCAGTCCTTTAAATAATCAGCCCCAGCATTTT.